The sequence of this T cell receptor beta chain was determined in a study of early T cells in non-severe SARS-CoV-2 infection. As for the study in general: Bulk RNA from unsorted whole blood was sequenced; chains were unpaired.

This clonotype was picked up a small number of times. Its antigen is unidentified. Study-wide results and caveats: Sequences matched to VDJdb favored anti-spike CD8 responses, while private and CD4 specificities were missed.

Trimming took 3 bases from V and 6 from J; bases not matched to a gene: 7. Germline CDR1 DFQATT, CDR2 SNEGSKA (reference sequence). The CDR3 runs 14 residues. Unique molecular identifiers were affixed to single, distinct cDNA molecules. TCRdb reprocessed the 5' RACE reads with MiXCR, giving one entry per CDR3 protein. The sample carries under 60,000 distinct CDR3 sequences, roughly an eighth recorded once. Sequenced material: whole blood. The chain has TRBV20-1 and TRBJ2-1; 8 bases agree with TRBD2. The sequence was obtained from an adult who was a healthcare worker with PCR-confirmed SARS-CoV-2 infection or an uninfected control (not recorded which). The CDR3 sequence is CSARYGLAGNEQFF. In nucleotides, the CDR3 is TGCAGTGCTAGGTATGGACTAGCCGGCAATGAGCAGTTCTTC.